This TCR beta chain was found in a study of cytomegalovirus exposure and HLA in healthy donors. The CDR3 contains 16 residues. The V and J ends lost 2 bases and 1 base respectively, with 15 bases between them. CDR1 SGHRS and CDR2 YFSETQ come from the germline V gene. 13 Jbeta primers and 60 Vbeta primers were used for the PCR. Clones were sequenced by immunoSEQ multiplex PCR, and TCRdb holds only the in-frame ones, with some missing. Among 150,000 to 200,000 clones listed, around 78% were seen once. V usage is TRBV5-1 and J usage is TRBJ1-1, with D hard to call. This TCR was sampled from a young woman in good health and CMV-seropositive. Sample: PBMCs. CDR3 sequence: CASSFWAGQQNTEAFF. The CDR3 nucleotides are TGCGCCAGCAGCTTCTGGGCGGGTCAGCAGAACACTGAAGCTTTCTTT.